This T cell receptor (beta chain) derives from a study of blood T cells in healthy people across ages. Study observations and caveats: Estimated diversity, derived from one million T cells, was regarded as an underestimate. Long-lived donors carried more naive CD4+ cells and greater diversity than aged donors.

Primers used in a second PCR of about 7 to 12 cycles were a sample-barcoded 5' primer and a J-beta primer mix. TCRdb ran MiXCR on the 5' RACE reads and lists one entry per CDR3 protein. Of roughly 2 million distinct CDR3 sequences detected, roughly 52% appear once; the ten largest clones hold approximately 2.1%. Per-sample PBMC isolation yielded at least 6 million cells. With each sample, at least 5 micrograms of total RNA were extracted. This CDR3 has 15 residues. Per the germline V gene, CDR1 is MDHEN and CDR2 is SYDVKM. This clonotype was observed a few times. Its antigen is still unknown. The junction departs from the called germline gene at one end, perhaps through a read error.

V gene TRBV28 combines with J gene TRBJ2-5; 7 positions match TRBD1. The TCR was taken from a woman in her 40s in good health. The sequenced sample was blood. This chain's CDR3 is CANSITRGIQETQYF. In DNA, the CDR3 is TGTGCCAACAGTATAACCAGGGGGATCCAAGAGACCCAGTACTTC.